This TCR beta chain was sequenced during a study of blood T cell repertoires in COVID-19. Overall study context: There were acute and convalescent COVID-19 samples, and they came from the United States, Italy and Spain. The cDNA or gDNA used as material had been derived from T cells, B-cell-depleted T cells, or PBMCs.

Original data processing: Amplification of reference gene primers provided the estimated nucleated cell counts. The table came from immunoSEQ multiplex PCR; TCRdb's copy has only in-frame clones and leaves some out. V and J calls and clone size follow that table, whereas D and trimming were derived from the DNA. The sample comprises more than 100,000 clones, 80% to 90% of which are singletons, and about 4.5% rests with the top ten. CDR3 length: 13 amino acids. Trimming at V came to 5 bases and at J to 7 bases, leaving 4 bases not matched to a gene. Per the germline V gene, CDR1 is MNHNY and CDR2 is SVGAGI (reference sequence).

This clonotype originated in a man in his forties or fifties with acute or convalescent COVID-19. The sample comprised peripheral blood. This chain connects TRBV6-6 to TRBJ1-1; 10 bases line up with TRBD1. CDR3 DNA: TGTGCCAGCAGTACCGGACAGGGGGGTGAAGCTTTCTTT. This translates into CASSTGQGGEAFF.